The source of this T cell receptor beta chain is a study of graft-versus-host responses after intestinal transplantation. Study context: Multivisceral, liver-intestinal, or isolated intestinal transplants were given to recipients. The recipients all started with anti-thymocyte globulin induction and then took tacrolimus and steroids for three to four years.

This table comes from immunoSEQ multiplex PCR, and its TCRdb copy is limited to in-frame clones, with some not included. This table has 70,000 to 95,000 clones, over 85% appearing once. About this clone: As yet, its antigen is unknown.

Findings and limits, study-wide: Among recipient marrow samples, GvH clones were found; some appeared first in ileum or blood. Clonal ratios of graft-versus-host to host-versus-graft in allografts were high for patients exhibiting graft-donor T cell macrochimerism.

This sequence originates from a human donor who was the organ donor for an intestinal transplant. The sample was unstimulated CD8+ T cells sorted from spleen or lymph node cells, taken before transplant.

The chain's CDR3 is CASSNSGLSYNEQFF. In DNA form, the CDR3 reads TGCGCCAGCTCAAATAGCGGCCTCTCCTACAATGAGCAGTTCTTC. The rearrangement joins TRBV4-1 to TRBJ2-1; possibly TRBD2 for D (6 bases). Germline loops: CDR1 MGHRA, CDR2 YSYEKL. V lost 8 bases to trimming and J lost 0 bases, with 14 bases between them. This CDR3 has 15 amino acids.